One and the same sample provided the 8 T cell receptor beta chains below, sequenced in a study of PD-L1 blockade in urothelial cancer. Time point defined: pretreatment peripheral blood. The data were produced by immunoSEQ multiplex PCR, yet TCRdb's version contains in-frame clones alone and is incomplete. The data show approximately 100,000 clones, around 90% seen once. Sequencing used PBMCs, obtained around atezolizumab (anti-PD-L1) treatment. These receptors were taken from an elderly woman with urothelial cancer.

V gene TRBV4-2 combines with J gene TRBJ2-7; 7 nucleotides line up with TRBD1. Germline lookup yields CDR1 LGHNA and CDR2 YNFKEQ. The CDR3 runs 18 residues. V lost 0 bases to trimming and J lost 0 bases; unmatched junction nucleotides: 11. The CDR3 nucleotides read TGTGCCAGCAGCCAAGATCTTTACTTGGGGACAGCCTCCTACGAGCAGTACTTC. Encoded protein: CASSQDLYLGTASYEQYF.

CDR3 sequence: CASSSRGGYTF. The CDR3 DNA follows: TGTGCCAGCAGCTCGCGCGGGGGCTACACCTTC. This sequence joins TRBV5-6 and TRBJ1-2; D is uncertain. Germline assignment: CDR1 SGHDT and CDR2 YYEEEE. The CDR3 extends over 11 amino acids. V was trimmed by 3 bases and J by 8 bases, leaving 8 bases between them.

The V gene is TRBV11-2, the J gene TRBJ2-5; D call uncertain. This CDR3 contains 13 residues. Deletions cut 3 bases from V and 2 bases from J, with 7 bases between. The V gene's germline CDR1 is SGHAT and CDR2 FQNNGV. Here the CDR3 reads CASSFSSQETQYF. Written as DNA, the CDR3 is TGTGCCAGCAGCTTCTCCAGTCAAGAGACCCAGTACTTC.

In regard to this clone: The germline gene is not matched at one end of the junction; a read error may be the cause. This rearrangement joins TRBV6-1 to TRBJ2-1; 9 nucleotides match TRBD2. The CDR3 runs to 14 residues. Germline V lookup: CDR1 MNHNS, CDR2 SASEGT. The CDR3 sequence is CASSEEPLAGRGVF. CDR3 DNA sequence: TGTGCCAGCAGTGAAGAGCCCCTAGCGGGACGGGGGGTCTTC.

The rearrangement links TRBV5-1 to TRBJ1-2, with 7 bases fitting TRBD1. J was trimmed by 4 bases and V by 4 bases; bases with no gene match: 7. This CDR3 spans 14 amino acids. The germline V gene has CDR1 SGHRS and CDR2 YFSETQ. This chain's CDR3 is CASSTGTDFYGYTF. The DNA of the CDR3 is TGCGCCAGCAGCACCGGGACAGACTTCTATGGCTACACCTTC.

This chain links TRBV7-8 with TRBJ2-1, with D possibly TRBD1 on 5 matching bases. V was pared by 3 bases and J by 7 bases, with 10 bases between. The germline gives CDR1 SGHVS, CDR2 FQNEAQ. CDR3 length equals 13 residues. CDR3 coding DNA: TGTGCCAGCAGCTTGGCCCCAGGGAATGAGCAGTTCTTC. It encodes CASSLAPGNEQFF.

The V gene is TRBV6-5, the J gene TRBJ1-5; 7 nucleotides line up with TRBD1. The junction had 10 bases not matched to a gene; V was cut back by 7 bases and J by 4 bases. CDR3 length: 15 amino acids. Germline CDR1 is MNHEY and CDR2 is SVGAGI. The CDR3 DNA sequence: TGTGCCAGCACCGCAGACAGGGCGACGAATCAGCCCCAGCATTTT. This sequence encodes CASTADRATNQPQHF.

The chain uses TRBV19 and TRBJ1-5; 7 bases align to TRBD1. V dropped 6 bases and J dropped 6; count of bases not matched to a gene: 11. From germline, CDR1 is LNHDA and CDR2 SQIVND (reference sequence). The CDR3 sequence is 15 residues long. CDR3 DNA: TGTGCCAGTAGCCTCTCGGGACAGCTGGGTCAGCCCCAGCATTTT. Translated, it gives CASSLSGQLGQPQHF.